The 10 T cell receptor beta chains in this list originate from one sample, sequenced in a study of CD8 T cells in ankylosing spondylitis (dated by TCRdb to 2015 to 2018). Libraries were prepared through 5' RACE. The reads were generated on an Illumina HiSeq 2500. TCRdb cleaned the public reads at Q25 with fastp, built clones with MiXCR and kept in-frame beta chains. Rows merge per CDR3 protein into single entries with the most common DNA and genes. The sample table contains a few hundred thousand distinct CDR3 sequences; only one count was recorded for 20% to 30% of them. Over 0.55% of the sample rests with the top ten. Sequenced sample: blood, either unsorted or a sorted T cell fraction (not recorded which). These receptors all stem from a male donor with ankylosing spondylitis or in good health (not recorded which).

The chain links TRBV20-1 to TRBJ1-1; unclear D gene. The germline V gene has CDR1 DFQATT and CDR2 SNEGSKA (reference sequence). The CDR3 extends over 13 amino acids. The germline V and J ends were trimmed by 3 bases and 1 base, with 9 bases remaining between them. This chain's CDR3 is CSARPDGNTEAFF. In DNA form, the CDR3 reads TGCAGTGCTAGGCCGGACGGGAACACTGAAGCTTTCTTT.

The V gene is TRBV12-3 or TRBV12-4, the J gene TRBJ2-7, with D perhaps assigned TRBD1 or TRBD2 (6 bases each). The V gene lost 7 bases and the J gene lost 2 bases, with 15 bases spanning the gap. The CDR3 is 14 amino acids. CDR3 sequence: CASTSWGATYEQYF. In DNA, the CDR3 is TGTGCCAGCACCTCCTGGGGGGCAACCTACGAGCAGTACTTC.

This clonotype has a handful of counts. V and J are TRBV20-1 and TRBJ2-2, with 9 positions matching TRBD1. Trimming removed 5 bases from V and 8 bases from J; junction bases left unmatched: 6. This CDR3 comprises 13 residues. Germline V gene sequence: CDR1 DFQATT, CDR2 SNEGSKA (reference sequence). CDR3 sequence reads: CSAGDRVAGELFF. The CDR3 nucleotides are TGCAGTGCTGGGGACAGGGTGGCGGGGGAGCTGTTTTTT.

DNA for the CDR3: TGTGCCAGCAGCTTAAGCGGGACAGCCAACACTGAAGCTTTCTTT. This translates into CASSLSGTANTEAFF. The chain has TRBV7-2 and TRBJ1-1; 7 bases are a match to TRBD1. The ends lost 2 bases at V and 2 bases at J; junction bases unmatched: 5. Germline V lookup: CDR1 SGHTA, CDR2 FQGNSA. CDR3 length: 15 residues.

The V call is TRBV20-1, the J call TRBJ2-5; D is unclear. The V end was cut by 0 bases, the J end by 1 base, with 9 bases between. The germline CDR1 and CDR2 sequences are DFQATT and SNEGSKA (reference sequence). This CDR3 is built from 14 residues. The CDR3 loop is CSARDPQVQETQYF. CDR3 coding DNA: TGCAGTGCTAGAGATCCGCAGGTCCAAGAGACCCAGTACTTC.

This clonotype has a count of ten or more. The V and J genes are TRBV29-1 and TRBJ2-3; 12 bases fit TRBD2. The CDR3 has 12 residues. The germline gives CDR1 SQVTM, CDR2 ANQGSEA. J was trimmed by 12 bases and V by 7 bases; bases with no gene match: 8. Here the CDR3 DNA reads TGCAGCGGCGCCCCGACTAGCGGGGGCCAGTATTTT. Its protein product is CSGAPTSGGQYF.

The chain joins TRBV20-1 to TRBJ2-3; the D gene is possibly TRBD2 (5 bases). V dropped 4 bases and J dropped 3 bases, with 20 bases sitting between them. The germline V gene has CDR1 DFQATT and CDR2 SNEGSKA (reference sequence). This CDR3 has 16 amino acids. CDR3 region: CSATVLRERVTDTQYF. CDR3 bases: TGCAGTGCTACGGTCCTTCGGGAAAGGGTTACAGATACGCAGTATTTT.

As for this clonotype: At one of its ends the junction is not consistent with the germline gene, which may arise from a read error. V usage is TRBV10-3 and J usage is TRBJ2-2; 13 nucleotides line up with TRBD2. CDR1 is ENHRY, CDR2 SYGVKD, per germline. There are 18 residues in the CDR3. The CDR3 region has the DNA TGTACCATCAGTTTAGCTCGACTAGCGGGGGGCTACACCGGGGAGCTGTTTTTT. This codes for CTISLARLAGGYTGELFF.

This clonotype has more than one count but fewer than ten. The chain employs TRBV2 and TRBJ2-5; 10 nucleotides agree with TRBD1. The CDR3 runs to 13 residues. The V and J ends lost 6 bases and 12 bases, in that order; junction bases with no gene match: 10. CDR1 SNHLY and CDR2 FYNNEI come from the germline V gene. CDR3 in DNA: TGTGCCAGCAGGGATGGACGACAGGGGGCCAAGTACTTC. Translating gives CASRDGRQGAKYF.

The chain links TRBV3-1 to TRBJ2-1; no reliable D call. Germline CDR1 LGHDT, CDR2 YNNKEL (reference sequence). V was clipped by 0 bases and J by 10 bases, with 10 bases between them. CDR3 size: 13 residues. CDR3 bases: TGTGCCAGCAGCCAAGAGACATCGCGAGAGCAGTTCTTC. Translation gives CASSQETSREQFF.